These 16 T cell receptor beta chains originate from one sample sequenced in a study of T cell responses to AZD1222 COVID-19 vaccine. Data came from immunoSEQ multiplex PCR; TCRdb stores just in-frame clones and leaves some out. The sample shows about 130,000 clones, approximately 90% of them seen only once. This material consisted of peripheral blood, taken on day 0 of AZD1222 vaccination. Source of these receptors: an adult in good health.

The chain employs TRBV4-2 and TRBJ2-2; D is possibly TRBD2 (5 bases). Trimming left V 1 base short and J 6 bases short, with 12 bases between. The CDR3 is made up of 15 amino acids. Germline lookup yields CDR1 LGHNA and CDR2 YNFKEQ. CDR3 bases: TGTGCCAGCAGCCAAGTTGGTGGGGAGCCCGGGGAGCTGTTTTTT. It is translated as CASSQVGGEPGELFF.

The rearrangement uses TRBV6-5 and TRBJ2-7, with TRBD2 matching 13 bases. Trimming at V came to 7 bases and at J to 3 bases, leaving 6 bases not matched to a gene. Germline V gene sequence: CDR1 MNHEY, CDR2 SVGAGI. This CDR3 spans 15 amino acids. CDR3 DNA sequence: TGTGCCAGCACCCCAGGGACTAGCGGGGTCTACGAGCAGTACTTC. Translation: CASTPGTSGVYEQYF.

The rearrangement joins TRBV4-2 to TRBJ2-7; TRBD2 aligns across 12 bases. This CDR3 is built from 17 residues. The V gene's germline CDR1 is LGHNA and CDR2 YNFKEQ. V shed 0 bases and J 0 bases; nucleotides not matched to a gene: 3. This CDR3 is CASSQEGLAGFSYEQYF. As DNA, the CDR3 is TGTGCCAGCAGCCAAGAGGGACTAGCGGGTTTCTCCTACGAGCAGTACTTC.

The rearrangement links TRBV12-3 or TRBV12-4 to TRBJ1-6; 8 bases fit TRBD1. V dropped 6 bases and J dropped 10; count of bases not matched to a gene: 5. There are 13 residues in the CDR3. Written as DNA, the CDR3 is TGTGCCAGCAGGACAGGGGAAGGATCACCCCTCCACTTT. The encoded protein is CASRTGEGSPLHF.

The chain uses TRBV18 and TRBJ2-3; possibly TRBD1 or TRBD2 for D (5 bases each). CDR1 is KGHSH and CDR2 is LQKENI in the germline V gene. Between the trimmed V and J ends, which lost 3 bases and 8 bases, there was a span of 18 bases. The CDR3 has 15 residues. The CDR3 is CASSPTLRAGATQYF. DNA of the CDR3: TGTGCCAGCTCACCGACCTTAAGGGCCGGGGCTACGCAGTATTTT.

This sequence joins TRBV27 and TRBJ1-2, with 11 bases identical to TRBD1. V trimming: 4 bases; J trimming: 8 bases; junction bases outside the gene matches: 9. The CDR3 extends over 15 amino acids. Germline V CDR1 and CDR2: MNHEY, SMNVEV (reference sequence). The CDR3 reads CASSSSDRGPEGYTF. The CDR3, as DNA: TGTGCCAGCAGTTCCTCGGACAGGGGGCCGGAGGGCTACACCTTC.

Here the CDR3 DNA reads TGTGCCAGCAGCTTAGTGAGATTCCCGGGGGAGACCCAGTACTTC. Protein sequence: CASSLVRFPGETQYF. This sequence joins TRBV7-2 and TRBJ2-5; tentatively, D is TRBD2 (5 bases). This CDR3 has 15 amino acids. The V end lost 1 base, the J end lost 5 bases, and 14 bases lay between the germline ends. CDR1 and CDR2 from the germline V gene are SGHTA and FQGNSA.

The rearrangement joins TRBV28 to TRBJ1-2, with D tentatively TRBD1 (5 bases). Trimming cost V 6 bases and J 3 bases, with 20 bases left between them. Germline CDR1 is MDHEN and CDR2 is SYDVKM. This CDR3 spans 16 amino acids. In nucleotides, the CDR3 is TGTGCCAGCAGCCCCTCCTCGTGGGGGGAACACTATGGCTACACCTTC. Protein sequence: CASSPSSWGEHYGYTF.

The count of this clone is one. The rearrangement joins TRBV27 to TRBJ2-5; D possibly corresponds to TRBD1 (6 bases). The V end lost 0 bases, the J end lost 1 base, and 9 bases lay between the germline ends. CDR3 size: 15 residues. Per the germline V gene, CDR1 is MNHEY and CDR2 is SMNVEV (reference sequence). The CDR3 protein is CASSLSVGAQETQYF. The CDR3 bases are TGTGCCAGCAGTTTATCGGTGGGGGCCCAAGAGACCCAGTACTTC.

The chain is built from TRBV19 and TRBJ1-5; TRBD1 aligns across 7 bases. V was clipped by 5 bases and J by 3 bases; unmatched bases: 7. CDR3 length: 15 amino acids. Per germline, CDR1 LNHDA and CDR2 SQIVND (reference sequence). The CDR3: CASSPRQGFNQPQHF. The CDR3 nucleotides read TGTGCCAGTAGTCCTCGACAGGGTTTCAATCAGCCCCAGCATTTT.

The rearrangement links TRBV28 to TRBJ1-2, with D possibly being TRBD1 (6 bases). CDR1 is MDHEN, CDR2 SYDVKM, per germline. Trimming took off 5 bases at V and 7 bases at J, with 29 bases between the two ends. The CDR3 loop spans 18 amino acids. In nucleotides, the CDR3 is TGTGCCAGCAGTGCCCGAGGGGGGATCGGGCAGGTGGTTGGTGGCTACACCTTC. Residues: CASSARGGIGQVVGGYTF.

V usage is TRBV6-2 or TRBV6-3 and J usage is TRBJ1-1; 10 nucleotides agree with TRBD1. Germline assignment: CDR1 MNHEY and CDR2 SVGEGT. The CDR3 extends over 15 amino acids. V dropped 6 bases and J dropped 5; count of bases not matched to a gene: 9. The CDR3 region has the DNA TGTGCCAGCAGCTCCAGACAGGGGGCAGAGACTGAAGCTTTCTTT. Translating gives CASSSRQGAETEAFF.

This rearrangement joins TRBV18 to TRBJ1-6; tentatively, D is TRBD1 (5 bases). The CDR3 sequence is 16 residues long. V dropped 3 bases and J dropped 4 bases, with 13 bases sitting between them. Germline V gives CDR1 KGHSH, CDR2 LQKENI. CDR3 coding DNA: TGTGCCAGCTCACCCGACAGAAGAACTTATAATTCACCCCTCCACTTT. This gives the protein CASSPDRRTYNSPLHF.

J is TRBJ2-3 and V is TRBV7-2, with D perhaps TRBD2 (7 bases). The CDR3 has 16 residues. CDR1 and CDR2 from the germline V gene are SGHTA and FQGNSA. Deletions cut 4 bases from V and 0 bases from J, with 14 bases between. The CDR3 nucleotides read TGTGCCAGCAGCTCTGAGGGGGGGCGGAGCACAGATACGCAGTATTTT. Protein product: CASSSEGGRSTDTQYF. Drawing the rest from reference TRBV7-2 and TRBJ2-3, the complete variable domain is GAGVSQSPSNKVTEKGKDVELRCDPISGHTALYWYRQSLGQGLEFLIYFQGNSAPDKSGLPSDRFSAERTGGSVSTLTIQRTQQEDSAVYLCASSSEGGRSTDTQYFGPGTRLTVL.

The chain combines TRBV14 with TRBJ2-3; 9 nucleotides agree with TRBD1. The CDR3 extends over 16 amino acids. Unmatched junction bases numbered 8, after V lost 3 bases and J lost 4 bases. Germline-derived CDR1 and CDR2 are SGHDN and FVKESK. The CDR3 DNA sequence: TGTGCCAGCAGCCAGGGACAGGGATGGGTGGCAGATACGCAGTATTTT. Residues: CASSQGQGWVADTQYF.

This chain links TRBV18 with TRBJ2-3, with D tentatively TRBD2 (6 bases). Trimming took off 1 base at V and 1 base at J, with 6 bases between the two ends. Per germline, CDR1 KGHSH and CDR2 LQKENI. CDR3 length: 14 amino acids. The CDR3 spells CASSPRGGTDTQYF. The DNA for the CDR3 is TGTGCCAGCTCACCACGGGGGGGCACAGATACGCAGTATTTT.